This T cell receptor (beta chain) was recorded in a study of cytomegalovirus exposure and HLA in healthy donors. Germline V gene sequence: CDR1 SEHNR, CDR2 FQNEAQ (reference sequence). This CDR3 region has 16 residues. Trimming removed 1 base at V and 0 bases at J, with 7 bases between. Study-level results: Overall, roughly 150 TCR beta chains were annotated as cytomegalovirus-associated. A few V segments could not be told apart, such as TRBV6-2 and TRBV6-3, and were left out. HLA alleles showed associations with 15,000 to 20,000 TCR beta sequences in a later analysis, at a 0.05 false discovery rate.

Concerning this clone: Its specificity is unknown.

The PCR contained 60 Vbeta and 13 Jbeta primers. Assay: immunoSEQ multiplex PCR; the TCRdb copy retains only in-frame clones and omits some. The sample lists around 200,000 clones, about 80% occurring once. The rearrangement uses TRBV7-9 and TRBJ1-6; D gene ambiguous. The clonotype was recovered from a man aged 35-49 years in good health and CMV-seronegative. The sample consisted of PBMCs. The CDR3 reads CASSLGRSSYNSPLHF. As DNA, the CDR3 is TGTGCCAGCAGCTTAGGGCGGAGCTCCTATAATTCACCCCTCCACTTT.